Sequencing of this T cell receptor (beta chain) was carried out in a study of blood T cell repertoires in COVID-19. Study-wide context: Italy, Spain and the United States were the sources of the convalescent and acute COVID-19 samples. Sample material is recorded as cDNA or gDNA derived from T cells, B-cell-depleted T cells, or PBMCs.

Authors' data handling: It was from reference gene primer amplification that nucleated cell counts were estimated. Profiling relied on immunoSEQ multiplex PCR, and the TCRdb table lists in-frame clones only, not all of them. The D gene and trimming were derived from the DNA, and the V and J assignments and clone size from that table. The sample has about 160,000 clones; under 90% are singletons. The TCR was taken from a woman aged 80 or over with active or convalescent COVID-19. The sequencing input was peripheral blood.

The CDR3 coding sequence is TGTGCCAGCACCGAGGGACTGGTAAATCAGCCCCAGCATTTT. Translation: CASTEGLVNQPQHF. The V call is TRBV6-5, the J call TRBJ1-5; the D gene is possibly TRBD1 (5 bases). V shed 7 bases and J shed 4 bases, with 14 bases lying between them. Looked up from germline, CDR1 is MNHEY and CDR2 is SVGAGI. CDR3 length: 14 amino acids.